Listed here are 10 T cell receptor beta chains from one sample, sequenced in a study of shared clonotypes between healthy human individuals. Assay: immunoSEQ multiplex PCR; the TCRdb copy retains only in-frame clones and omits some. The sample yields around 1,900,000 clones, roughly 93% seen once. Terminally differentiated effector memory CD45RA+ cells were excluded by CCR7 positive selection of CD45RO-negative cells. The sequencing input was naive CD8+ T cells from PBMCs. These TCRs come from a man younger than 30 in good health. Some clones in this sample may be carry-over from other donors' samples.

The chain employs TRBV10-3 and TRBJ2-1; TRBD2 agrees at 8 bases. The V segment lost 6 bases and the J segment 9 bases; nucleotides outside the gene matches: 1. The CDR3 sequence is 11 residues long. Germline values: CDR1 ENHRY, CDR2 SYGVKD. The CDR3 region is CAIRREGEQFF. The CDR3 DNA follows: TGTGCCATCAGACGGGAGGGTGAGCAGTTCTTC.

This rearrangement joins TRBV4-3 to TRBJ2-1; D perhaps matches TRBD2 (6 bases). The V gene lost 0 bases and the J gene lost 8 bases, with 11 bases spanning the gap. The CDR3 has 14 residues. Per the germline V gene, CDR1 is LGHNA and CDR2 is YSLEER. The CDR3 DNA follows: TGCGCCAGCAGCCAAGAGTACGGGAGCTATGAGCAGTTCTTC. The encoded protein is CASSQEYGSYEQFF.

This sequence joins TRBV18 and TRBJ2-5; D possibly corresponds to TRBD2 (5 bases). Germline V gene data show CDR1 as KGHSH and CDR2 as LQKENI. Trimming pared 0 bases from V and 14 bases from J, leaving 13 bases between. The CDR3 is 12 residues long. CDR3 region: CASSPPERLSYF. The CDR3 nucleotides read TGTGCCAGCTCACCACCGGAGAGACTATCTTACTTC.

The chain recombines TRBV29-1 with TRBJ2-5; possibly TRBD2 for D (6 bases). The CDR3 has 14 residues. Germline CDR1 is SQVTM and CDR2 is ANQGSEA. Deletions cut 3 bases from V and 2 bases from J, with 13 bases between. The CDR3: CSVDRSSAQETQYF. The CDR3 region has the DNA TGCAGCGTTGATAGGTCTAGCGCTCAAGAGACCCAGTACTTC.

V usage is TRBV2 and J usage is TRBJ1-5; D is uncertain. Per the germline V gene, CDR1 is SNHLY and CDR2 is FYNNEI. The CDR3 length is 14 residues. V dropped 6 bases and J dropped 0 bases, with 9 bases sitting between them. The DNA of the CDR3 is TGTGCCAGCAGCTCTGGCCGTAGCAATCAGCCCCAGCATTTT. This gives the protein CASSSGRSNQPQHF.

The V gene is TRBV10-3, the J gene TRBJ2-7; 8 bases line up with TRBD2. This CDR3 is built from 14 residues. J lost 3 bases, V lost 10 bases, and 11 bases had no gene match. Germline assignment: CDR1 ENHRY and CDR2 SYGVKD. CDR3 nucleotides: TGTGCCACCCGGCCCCCTGCGGGAGGCTACGAGCAGTACTTC. Translating gives CATRPPAGGYEQYF.

The chain links TRBV27 to TRBJ1-2, with a weak D call TRBD1 (5 bases). With 6 bases removed from V and 4 bases from J, the gap between germline ends came to 18 bases. Germline loops: CDR1 MNHEY, CDR2 SMNVEV (reference sequence). CDR3 length equals 15 residues. The CDR3 region is CASRTGDDIFYGYTF. CDR3 DNA sequence: TGTGCCAGCAGAACGGGGGACGACATCTTCTATGGCTACACCTTC.

The chain combines TRBV5-6 with TRBJ1-4; D is possibly TRBD1 (5 bases). V lost 3 bases and J 0 bases, leaving 12 bases between the germline ends. The germline CDR1 and CDR2 sequences are SGHDT and YYEEEE. The CDR3 extends over 16 amino acids. In nucleotides, the CDR3 is TGTGCCAGCAGCTGGGGGAACAGCGCAACTAATGAAAAACTGTTTTTT. Its protein product is CASSWGNSATNEKLFF.

V gene TRBV18 combines with J gene TRBJ2-1; tentative D call: TRBD2 (6 bases). Germline V gene sequence: CDR1 KGHSH, CDR2 LQKENI. Between the trimmed V and J ends, which lost 1 base and 3 bases, there was a span of 13 bases. CDR3 length equals 16 residues. CDR3 region: CASSPRRDPYYNEQFF. CDR3 in DNA: TGTGCCAGCTCACCACGGAGGGATCCTTACTACAATGAGCAGTTCTTC.

This clone has just one count. A read error is possible here, since a much larger clone lies one base away. The same CDR3 arises from other DNA sequences in this sample as well. The genes are TRBV2 and TRBJ2-7; D is undetermined. This CDR3 is 11 amino acids long. Germline-derived CDR1 and CDR2 are SNHLY and FYNNEI. V was clipped by 5 bases and J by 1 base, with 3 bases between them. The CDR3 here is CASSPSYEQYF. CDR3 sequence (DNA): TGTGCCAGCAGTCCGTCCTACGAGCAGTACTTC.